A selection of T cell receptor beta chains follows, all from one sample in a study of blood T cell repertoires in COVID-19. Profiled with immunoSEQ multiplex PCR; TCRdb holds only in-frame clones, not every one. Seen here are some 430,000 clones, roughly 87% observed once, and the top ten hold about 0.6%. Sequencing was carried out using PBMCs or T cells enriched from blood (not recorded which). Receptors originate from a young man who had recovered from COVID-19. CDR3s include the opening cysteine and the closing phenylalanine or tryptophan. A D gene is named only where the DNA matches it firmly. Size tells how often a clone was seen (once, few, many) or the class of an expanded clone, and some rows leave it out.

>.|TRBV4-1|.|TRBJ1-2|15
TGCGCCAGCAGCCCCCCGGTCGCAGGCCTCTATGGCTACACCTTC
CASSPPVAGLYGYTF
>.|TRBV7-2|.|TRBJ1-1|14
TGTGCCAGCAGCTCAACAGGGTGGAACACTGAAGCTTTCTTT
CASSSTGWNTEAFF
>.|TRBV5-5|.|TRBJ2-5|13
TGTGCCAGCAGCTTGGGCGGGTCGGAGACCCAGTACTTC
CASSLGGSETQYF
>.|TRBV12-3/TRBV12-4|few|TRBJ1-1|12
TGTGCCAGCAGTTTCTTGCAGTTTGAAGCTTTCTTT
CASSFLQFEAFF
>.|TRBV13|few|TRBJ1-3|17
TGTGCCAGCAGCTTAGGCCTAGGGGACTACTCTGGAAACACCATATATTTT
CASSLGLGDYSGNTIYF
>.|TRBV30|.|TRBJ1-1|13
TGTGCCTGGTCTTCCGGGGGGAACACTGAAGCTTTCTTT
CAWSSGGNTEAFF
>.|TRBV3-1/TRBV3-2|.|TRBJ2-7|14
TGTGCCAGCAGTCCTGGGACTTCTCAATACGAGCAGTACTTC
CASSPGTSQYEQYF
>.|TRBV29-1|.|TRBJ2-7|12
TGCAGCGTTGGAGGCGACAGCTACGAGCAGTACTTC
CSVGGDSYEQYF
>.|TRBV28|.|TRBJ1-1|13
TGTGCCAGCAGAGGGGCTATGAACACTGAAGCTTTCTTT
CASRGAMNTEAFF
>TRBD1|TRBV10-1|.|TRBJ1-1|17
TGCGCCAGCAGCGAGTTTCGGGACAGGGACATCAACACTGAAGCTTTCTTT
CASSEFRDRDINTEAFF
>TRBD1|TRBV9|.|TRBJ1-6|14
TGTGCCAGCAGATCGGACAGGGACAAGGCACCCCTCCACTTT
CASRSDRDKAPLHF
>.|TRBV6-1|.|TRBJ1-1|16
TGTGCCAGCAGTGTAACCCCCAGGGTGGTCGGCACTGAAGCTTTCTTT
CASSVTPRVVGTEAFF
>.|TRBV11-2|.|TRBJ2-3|13
TGTGCCAGCAGCTTAGGGCCTCCAGATACGCAGTATTTT
CASSLGPPDTQYF
>TRBD1|TRBV3-1/TRBV3-2|.|TRBJ1-1|16
TGTGCCAGCAGCCAAAGAACAGGGGGTAAAGGCACTGAAGCTTTCTTT
CASSQRTGGKGTEAFF
>.|TRBV11-3|.|TRBJ1-3|15
TGTGCCAGCAGCCAAGGACTGTTCTCTGGAAACACCATATATTTT
CASSQGLFSGNTIYF
>.|TRBV5-1|.|TRBJ1-1|14
TGCGCCAGCAAAGAGGTGGGGGGTGGCACTGAAGCTTTCTTT
CASKEVGGGTEAFF
>.|TRBV6-6|.|TRBJ1-1|15
TGTGCCAGCAGTTACTCCGGTGAGGTGAACACTGAAGCTTTCTTT
CASSYSGEVNTEAFF
>.|TRBV6-5|.|TRBJ1-4|14
TGTGCCAGCAGGGACAGCGGGGGAAATGAAAAACTGTTTTTT
CASRDSGGNEKLFF
>.|TRBV7-9|.|TRBJ1-6|15
TGTGCCAGCAGCCTAGGTCCAGGGTCTGGCTCACCCCTCCACTTT
CASSLGPGSGSPLHF
>TRBD1|TRBV9|few|TRBJ1-1|13
TGTGCCAGCAGCGCTACAGGGGAACCTGAAGCTTTCTTT
CASSATGEPEAFF
>.|TRBV23-1|.|TRBJ1-2|13
TGCGCCAGCAGTCTACCCAGGGGTAATGGCTACACCTTC
CASSLPRGNGYTF
>TRBD2|TRBV3-1/TRBV3-2|.|TRBJ2-3|16
TGTGCCAGCAGCCCCTCCGGAGCGGGGCTCACAGATACGCAGTATTTT
CASSPSGAGLTDTQYF
>TRBD2|TRBV4-1|.|TRBJ2-3|16
TGCGCCAGCAGCTATGGACTAGCGGATTTCACAGATACGCAGTATTTT
CASSYGLADFTDTQYF
>TRBD1|TRBV15|.|TRBJ1-3|18
TGTGCCACCAGCAGAGATGTTGGGGCCAGGGGGTCCGGAAACACCATATATTTT
CATSRDVGARGSGNTIYF
>TRBD1|TRBV2|.|TRBJ1-5|14
TGTGCCAGCAAGGGGACAGGGACCAATCAGCCCCAGCATTTT
CASKGTGTNQPQHF
>TRBD1|TRBV25-1|.|TRBJ1-6|15
TGTGCCAGCAGTTCACGGGACAGCATTAATTCACCCCTCCACTTT
CASSSRDSINSPLHF
>TRBD1|TRBV19|.|TRBJ1-2|15
TGTGCCAGTAGTGCGAGGGGACAGGGGTTGAGCGGCTACACCTTC
CASSARGQGLSGYTF
>TRBD2|TRBV4-1|.|TRBJ2-7|18
TGCGCCAGCAGCCAAACAAAACTAGCGGGAGGGAAATACTACGAGCAGTACTTC
CASSQTKLAGGKYYEQYF
>.|TRBV3-1/TRBV3-2|.|TRBJ1-3|17
TGTGCCAGCAGCCCCGTAACCCCGGGAGACTCTGGAAACACCATATATTTT
CASSPVTPGDSGNTIYF
>.|TRBV5-6|.|TRBJ1-2|16
TGTGCCAGCAGCTTGTTTAACGAGGGTTCTAACTATGGCTACACCTTC
CASSLFNEGSNYGYTF
>.|TRBV27|.|TRBJ1-5|15
TGTGCCAGCAGTTTATCACCAGACAGCACTCAGCCCCAGCATTTT
CASSLSPDSTQPQHF
>.|TRBV28|.|TRBJ1-5|13
TGTGCCAGCAGTCAATGGGGAGAGCAGCCCCAGCATTTT
CASSQWGEQPQHF
>TRBD1|TRBV27|.|TRBJ1-5|13
TGTGCCACCAGGGGGGGGATCAATCAGCCCCAGCATTTT
CATRGGINQPQHF
>TRBD1|TRBV28|.|TRBJ1-1|15
TGTGCCAGCAGTCGACAGGGTATACTGAACACTGAAGCTTTCTTT
CASSRQGILNTEAFF
>TRBD2|TRBV20-1|.|TRBJ2-3|14
TGCAGTGCTAGTAGTCCTGGCGGGGGAGATACGCAGTATTTT
CSASSPGGGDTQYF
>.|TRBV3-1/TRBV3-2|.|TRBJ2-1|13
TGTGCCAGCAGCTTAAGTAGCGGAGATGAGCAGTTCTTC
CASSLSSGDEQFF
>.|TRBV27|.|TRBJ1-6|16
TGTGCCAGCAGTTTAAAAAAGGCAGGTTGGCGCTCACCCCTCCACTTT
CASSLKKAGWRSPLHF
>.|TRBV21-1|.|TRBJ2-3|16
TGTGCCAGCAGCGCGCGGGGGGGCTCGCTAACAGATACGCAGTATTTT
CASSARGGSLTDTQYF
>TRBD1|TRBV24-1|.|TRBJ2-2|18
TGTGCCACCAGTGATCCCAGGGGGCGGGACAGGAACACCGGGGAGCTGTTTTTT
CATSDPRGRDRNTGELFF
>TRBD1|TRBV24-1|.|TRBJ2-3|18
TGTGCCACCAGTGATTTTCACTATGCCACAGGGGGGCAAGATACGCAGTATTTT
CATSDFHYATGGQDTQYF
>TRBD2|TRBV7-2|.|TRBJ2-3|17
TGTGCCAGCAGCTTGGGGAGGCGGGGGGGAATTCAAAGTACGCAGTATTTT
CASSLGRRGGIQSTQYF
>.|TRBV5-5|.|TRBJ1-1|17
TGTGCCAGCAGCTGGGGATGGACAGCCAACTTGAACACTGAAGCTTTCTTT
CASSWGWTANLNTEAFF
>.|TRBV19|.|TRBJ2-1|14
TGTGCCAGTAGTAGGGGGGAGTCCCACAATGAGCAGTTCTTC
CASSRGESHNEQFF
>TRBD2|TRBV5-4|.|TRBJ2-5|15
TGTGCCAGCAGTTCCGGGACTAGCGGTAAAGAGACCCAGTACTTC
CASSSGTSGKETQYF
>.|TRBV5-6|.|TRBJ1-6|12
TGTGCCAGCAGACGGGGGAGTTCACCCCTCCACTTT
CASRRGSSPLHF
>TRBD2|TRBV7-3|once|TRBJ2-3|13
TGTGCCAGGGGACTAGCGGGAATTGATACGCAGTATTTT
CARGLAGIDTQYF
>.|TRBV7-9|.|TRBJ1-4|14
TGTGCCAGCAGCAGAATACAGGGTAATGAAAAACTGTTTTTT
CASSRIQGNEKLFF
>TRBD1|TRBV11-2|.|TRBJ1-1|18
TGTGCCAGCAGCTCAACCGTGGGACAGTTGTTAAGGGCCACTGAAGCTTTCTTT
CASSSTVGQLLRATEAFF
>.|TRBV19|few|TRBJ1-1|14
TGTGCCAGTAGTACCGGAGGGGTGAACACTGAAGCTTTCTTT
CASSTGGVNTEAFF
>TRBD2|TRBV19|few|TRBJ2-1|18
TGTGCCAGTAGTCCCCGGACTAGCGGGAGGCTCTCCTACAATGAGCAGTTCTTC
CASSPRTSGRLSYNEQFF
>.|TRBV28|.|TRBJ2-3|13
TGTGCCAGCATAGGGGGGGCTGGTTTGGGGCAGTATTTT
CASIGGAGLGQYF
>.|TRBV12-3/TRBV12-4|.|TRBJ1-3|13
TGTGCCAGCACCAAGAGCTCTGGAAACACCATATATTTT
CASTKSSGNTIYF
>TRBD2|TRBV11-2|few|TRBJ2-1|14
TGTGCCAGCAGCTCACGGGAGGGCCAGGAGGAGCAGTTCTTC
CASSSREGQEEQFF